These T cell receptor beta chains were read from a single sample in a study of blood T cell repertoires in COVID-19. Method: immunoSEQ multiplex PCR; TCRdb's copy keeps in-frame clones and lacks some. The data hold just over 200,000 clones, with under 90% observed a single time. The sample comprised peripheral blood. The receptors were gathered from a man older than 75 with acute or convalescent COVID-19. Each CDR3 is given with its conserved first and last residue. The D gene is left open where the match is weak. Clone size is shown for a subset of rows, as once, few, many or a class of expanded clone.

CDR3: CACSDKGSREETQYF; DNA: TGTGCCTGTAGCGATAAGGGCTCCCGAGAGGAGACCCAGTACTTC; D: .; J: TRBJ2-5; size: .; V: TRBV7-2
CDR3: CASSEQGYEQYF; DNA: TGTGCCAGCAGTGAGCAGGGTTACGAGCAGTACTTC; D: .; J: TRBJ2-7; size: .; V: TRBV12-3/TRBV12-4
CDR3: CASSPLGTSTTDTQYF; DNA: TGTGCCAGCTCACCACTTGGGACTAGCACCACAGATACGCAGTATTTT; D: TRBD2; J: TRBJ2-3; size: .; V: TRBV18
CDR3: CASSLSSGNKNEQFF; DNA: TGTGCCAGCAGCTTGAGTAGCGGGAATAAAAATGAGCAGTTCTTC; D: TRBD2; J: TRBJ2-1; size: .; V: TRBV5-6
CDR3: CASSLAGGGANVLTF; DNA: TGTGCCAGCAGTTTGGCGGGGGGAGGGGCCAACGTCCTGACTTTC; D: TRBD2; J: TRBJ2-6; size: .; V: TRBV28
CDR3: CASSLNRRETQYF; DNA: TGTGCCAGCAGTTTAAATCGGAGAGAGACCCAGTACTTC; D: .; J: TRBJ2-5; size: .; V: TRBV27
CDR3: CASSAQGYEQYF; DNA: TGTGCCAGCAGTGCACAGGGCTACGAGCAGTACTTC; D: .; J: TRBJ2-7; size: .; V: TRBV2
CDR3: CASSSDWSSYEQYF; DNA: TGTGCCAGCTCCTCAGACTGGAGCTCCTACGAGCAGTACTTC; D: .; J: TRBJ2-7; size: .; V: TRBV18
CDR3: CASSPPGEGSDTQYF; DNA: TGTGCCAGCTCACCACCAGGGGAGGGGTCAGATACGCAGTATTTT; D: TRBD2; J: TRBJ2-3; size: .; V: TRBV18
CDR3: CSVEDRKITEAFF; DNA: TGCAGCGTTGAAGACAGGAAGATCACTGAAGCTTTCTTT; D: .; J: TRBJ1-1; size: .; V: TRBV29-1
CDR3: CASSFSGMASYNEQFF; DNA: TGTGCCAGCAGCTTTAGCGGGATGGCGTCCTACAATGAGCAGTTCTTC; D: TRBD2; J: TRBJ2-1; size: .; V: TRBV7-8
CDR3: CASSIEGRGGARGYTF; DNA: TGTGCCAGTAGTATTGAAGGCAGGGGAGGGGCGAGGGGCTACACCTTC; D: .; J: TRBJ1-2; size: .; V: TRBV19
CDR3: CASSLGLAGGPSSYNEQFF; DNA: TGTGCCAGCAGCCTCGGACTAGCGGGAGGTCCGAGCTCCTACAATGAGCAGTTCTTC; D: TRBD2; J: TRBJ2-1; size: .; V: TRBV7-6
CDR3: CAWSSQWRAFF; DNA: TGTGCCTGGAGTTCTCAGTGGCGGGCTTTCTTT; D: .; J: TRBJ1-1; size: .; V: TRBV30
CDR3: CASSVSSGRSVDEQFF; DNA: TGTGCCAGCAGCGTGTCTAGCGGGAGGTCGGTGGATGAGCAGTTCTTC; D: TRBD2; J: TRBJ2-1; size: .; V: TRBV11-2
CDR3: CASSVDRGYGYTF; DNA: TGTGCCAGCAGCGTGGACAGGGGCTATGGCTACACCTTC; D: TRBD1; J: TRBJ1-2; size: .; V: TRBV7-2
CDR3: CAWNRTGRGTEAFF; DNA: TGTGCCTGGAACCGGACAGGGAGAGGAACTGAAGCTTTCTTT; D: TRBD1; J: TRBJ1-1; size: .; V: TRBV30
CDR3: CAWSDDREDTEAFF; DNA: TGTGCCTGGAGTGATGACAGGGAGGACACTGAAGCTTTCTTT; D: TRBD1; J: TRBJ1-1; size: .; V: TRBV30
CDR3: CASSVAKGTVYNEQFF; DNA: TGTGCCAGCAGCGTAGCTAAAGGGACAGTCTACAATGAGCAGTTCTTC; D: TRBD1; J: TRBJ2-1; size: few; V: TRBV9
CDR3: CASSRGLAGFYNEQFF; DNA: TGTGCCAGCAGCCGCGGACTAGCGGGATTTTACAATGAGCAGTTCTTC; D: TRBD2; J: TRBJ2-1; size: .; V: TRBV7-2
CDR3: CASSSVSSYNSPLHF; DNA: TGTGCCAGCAGTTCCGTTAGCTCCTATAATTCACCCCTCCACTTT; D: .; J: TRBJ1-6; size: .; V: TRBV27
CDR3: CASSVTDRGRINTGELFF; DNA: TGTGCCAGCAGTGTTACGGACAGGGGGCGCATCAACACCGGGGAGCTGTTTTTT; D: TRBD1; J: TRBJ2-2; size: .; V: TRBV6-1
CDR3: CASSLAASGRASTDTQYF; DNA: TGCGCCAGCAGCTTGGCGGCTAGCGGGAGAGCTAGCACAGATACGCAGTATTTT; D: TRBD2; J: TRBJ2-3; size: .; V: TRBV5-1
CDR3: CASMRPLNTEAFF; DNA: TGTGCCAGCATGAGGCCCCTGAACACTGAAGCTTTCTTT; D: .; J: TRBJ1-1; size: .; V: TRBV7-2
CDR3: CASSGAYSTDTQYF; DNA: TGTGCCAGCAGCGGGGCCTATAGCACAGATACGCAGTATTTT; D: .; J: TRBJ2-3; size: few; V: TRBV9
CDR3: CASSETRGAGDTIYF; DNA: TGTGCCAGCAGTGAAACCCGGGGGGCCGGAGACACCATATATTTT; D: .; J: TRBJ1-3; size: .; V: TRBV6-1
CDR3: CASSPDGQGYGYTF; DNA: TGTGCCAGCTCACCAGACGGACAGGGGTATGGCTACACCTTC; D: TRBD1; J: TRBJ1-2; size: .; V: TRBV18
CDR3: CASSQTGGFGTGELFF; DNA: TGTGCCAGCTCACAAACAGGGGGCTTTGGCACCGGGGAGCTGTTTTTT; D: TRBD1; J: TRBJ2-2; size: .; V: TRBV18
CDR3: CASSQSRTSLGGKLFF; DNA: TGTGCCAGCAGCCAATCTAGGACATCCTTAGGCGGAAAACTGTTTTTT; D: .; J: TRBJ1-4; size: .; V: TRBV3-1/TRBV3-2
CDR3: CASRAASSYEQYF; DNA: TGTGCCAGCAGGGCCGCTAGCAGCTACGAGCAGTACTTC; D: .; J: TRBJ2-7; size: .; V: TRBV2
CDR3: CASSRRTSVYNEQFF; DNA: TGTGCCAGCAGCCGACGGACTAGCGTTTACAATGAGCAGTTCTTC; D: TRBD2; J: TRBJ2-1; size: .; V: TRBV5-6
CDR3: CASSPGLAGISYEQYF; DNA: TGTGCCAGCAGCCCTGGACTAGCGGGCATCTCCTACGAGCAGTACTTC; D: TRBD2; J: TRBJ2-7; size: .; V: TRBV3-1/TRBV3-2
CDR3: CASSLVTGVGETQYF; DNA: TGTGCCAGCAGTTTAGTAACAGGGGTGGGAGAGACCCAGTACTTC; D: TRBD1; J: TRBJ2-5; size: .; V: TRBV27
CDR3: CASSYEGRRYEQYF; DNA: TGTGCCAGCAGTTACGAGGGGAGGAGGTACGAGCAGTACTTC; D: .; J: TRBJ2-7; size: .; V: TRBV6-5
CDR3: CASSPRVGGDTGELFF; DNA: TGCGCCAGCAGCCCTAGGGTGGGAGGGGACACCGGGGAGCTGTTTTTT; D: TRBD2; J: TRBJ2-2; size: .; V: TRBV4-1
CDR3: CASSGLADYGYTF; DNA: TGTGCCAGCAGTGGTCTGGCAGACTATGGCTACACCTTC; D: .; J: TRBJ1-2; size: once; V: TRBV25-1
CDR3: CASSPRGQGETEAFF; DNA: TGCGCCAGCAGCCCCAGGGGGCAAGGGGAGACTGAAGCTTTCTTT; D: TRBD1; J: TRBJ1-1; size: once; V: TRBV5-1
CDR3: CASSRDRGREQYF; DNA: TGTGCCAGCAGCCGGGACAGGGGGCGCGAGCAGTACTTC; D: TRBD1; J: TRBJ2-7; size: .; V: TRBV11-2
CDR3: CASATSGGSPYQETQYF; DNA: TGTGCCAGTGCCACTAGCGGGGGCTCCCCGTACCAAGAGACCCAGTACTTC; D: TRBD2; J: TRBJ2-5; size: .; V: TRBV19
CDR3: CASSLTGAVRYGYTF; DNA: TGTGCCAGCTCACTAACAGGGGCGGTCCGCTATGGCTACACCTTC; D: TRBD1; J: TRBJ1-2; size: .; V: TRBV18
CDR3: CASSPQSEGYTF; DNA: TGTGCCAGCAGCCCCCAAAGCGAGGGCTACACCTTC; D: .; J: TRBJ1-2; size: .; V: TRBV7-9
CDR3: CASSYRDRGTDTQYF; DNA: TGTGCCAGCAGCTACCGGGACAGGGGCACAGATACGCAGTATTTT; D: TRBD1; J: TRBJ2-3; size: .; V: TRBV3-1/TRBV3-2
CDR3: CASSREMGTEAFF; DNA: TGTGCCAGCAGTAGGGAGATGGGCACTGAAGCTTTCTTT; D: .; J: TRBJ1-1; size: .; V: TRBV2